The clone carrying this TCR beta chain was picked up one time. Its cognate antigen is unknown. The data were obtained in a study of graft-versus-host responses after intestinal transplantation. Trimming removed 3 bases from V and 4 bases from J, with 21 bases in between. This CDR3 region has 17 residues. The germline V gene encodes CDR1 LNHDA and CDR2 SQIVND (reference sequence). Overall study findings and caveats: Recipient marrow harbored GvH clones, some of which surfaced first in ileum or blood. With peak circulating GvH clone levels came an association with early post-transplant HvG declines.

The data were produced by immunoSEQ multiplex PCR, yet TCRdb's version contains in-frame clones alone and is incomplete. The sample shows around 93,000 clones, around nine tenths of them seen only once. The source material was unstimulated CD8+ T cells sorted from spleen or lymph node cells, sampled before intestinal transplant. This receptor was obtained from a human donor who received an intestinal transplant. The V call is TRBV19, the J call TRBJ1-2, with no clear D. DNA of the CDR3: TGTGCCAGTAGTATCGCCGGCCTTGGTATACCTCCCTATGGCTACACCTTC. Protein sequence: CASSIAGLGIPPYGYTF.